This TCR beta chain came from a study of blood T cell repertoires in COVID-19. Study-level background: Samples came from the United States, Italy and Spain, spanning acute and convalescent COVID-19. Sample material is recorded as cDNA or gDNA derived from T cells, B-cell-depleted T cells, or PBMCs.

Sequenced by immunoSEQ multiplex PCR; TCRdb stores in-frame clones only, minus some. The repertoire consists of about 62,000 clones, with just over 85% occurring once and the leading ten covering around 1.3%. This clone occurred a few times. CDR1 is SGHAT and CDR2 is FQNNGV in the germline V gene. V was clipped by 5 bases and J by 4 bases, with 18 bases between them. CDR3 length: 15 residues. The sequence derives from an elderly woman with acute or convalescent COVID-19. Input material: peripheral blood. V and J are TRBV11-2 and TRBJ2-7; TRBD2 is a possible D gene (6 bases). The CDR3 loop is CASSHSWGVGYEQYF. The CDR3 DNA reads TGTGCCAGCAGCCACTCGTGGGGGGTGGGATACGAGCAGTACTTC.